Listed below are T cell receptor beta chains from one sample, sequenced in a study of blood T cells in healthy people across ages. TCRdb processed the 5' RACE reads anew with MiXCR; each CDR3 protein has one entry. Of 1.8 million or so distinct CDR3 sequences in the sample, 30% to 40% are singletons; the top ten hold more than 20%. The sequenced sample consisted of blood. All receptors derive from a human donor in good health. Both conserved end residues are part of each CDR3. A D gene is named only where the DNA matches it firmly. Only some rows state a clone size, as once, few, many or a class for expanded clones.

clone_size | d_call | j_call | v_call | cdr3_aa | cdr3_nt
- | TRBD2 | TRBJ2-3 | TRBV10-3 | CAIKRGEDTQYF | TGTGCCATCAAGCGGGGAGAAGATACGCAGTATTTT
- | - | TRBJ1-2 | TRBV29-1 | CSVAERSGYTF | TGCAGCGTTGCAGAGCGGAGCGGCTACACCTTC
- | TRBD2 | TRBJ2-5 | TRBV3-1 | CASSQDFSGGPEYF | TGTGCCAGCAGCCAAGATTTTAGCGGGGGGCCCGAGTACTTC
few | - | TRBJ2-7 | TRBV25-1 | CASSAAVGTPYEQYF | TGTGCCAGCAGTGCCGCAGTGGGGACACCTTACGAGCAGTACTTC
few | - | TRBJ1-2 | TRBV4-3 | CASSQDEEGQYGYTF | TGCGCCAGCAGCCAAGATGAGGAGGGGCAGTATGGCTACACCTTC
- | - | TRBJ1-5 | TRBV4-1 | CASSQSGIQGSQHF | TGCGCCAGCAGCCAATCAGGAATTCAGGGATCCCAGCATTTT
- | - | TRBJ1-2 | TRBV11-2 | CASSWGPSYGYTF | TGTGCCAGCAGCTGGGGACCAAGCTATGGCTACACCTTC
few | - | TRBJ1-1 | TRBV15 | CATSRDTGRGTEAFF | TGTGCCACCAGCAGAGATACAGGGAGGGGAACTGAAGCTTTCTTT
few | TRBD1 | TRBJ1-5 | TRBV20-1 | CSAAVGTGFNQPQHF | TGCAGTGCCGCTGTCGGGACAGGGTTCAATCAGCCCCAGCATTTT
few | - | TRBJ2-1 | TRBV5-1 | CASSLGGLSLGYNEQFF | TGCGCCAGCAGCTTGGGGGGTCTTTCGCTGGGGTACAATGAGCAGTTCTTC
- | - | TRBJ2-7 | TRBV20-1 | CSASAQGGPSYEQYF | TGCAGTGCTAGTGCCCAGGGGGGCCCCTCCTACGAGCAGTACTTC
few | - | TRBJ2-5 | TRBV4-3 | CASSQVLRVGETQYF | TGCGCCAGCAGCCAAGTTCTCCGGGTTGGGGAGACCCAGTACTTC
- | TRBD1 | TRBJ1-1 | TRBV12-3/TRBV12-4 | CASSLVQARGAFF | TGTGCCAGCAGTTTAGTCCAAGCCAGGGGGGCTTTCTTT
few | - | TRBJ1-2 | TRBV4-3 | CASSQDLISSYGYTF | TGCGCCAGCAGCCAAGATTTGATCAGCTCCTATGGCTACACCTTC
few | - | TRBJ1-2 | TRBV7-9 | CASSLDGGDGYTF | TGTGCCAGCAGCTTGGACGGGGGGGACGGCTACACCTTC
few | - | TRBJ2-7 | TRBV28 | CASGNGGYEQYF | TGTGCCAGCGGGAACGGGGGTTACGAGCAGTACTTT
few | TRBD2 | TRBJ2-1 | TRBV12-3/TRBV12-4 | CASSRGLAGFDEQFF | TGTGCCAGCAGTAGGGGACTAGCGGGGTTCGATGAGCAGTTCTTC
- | TRBD1 | TRBJ2-5 | TRBV7-2 | CASSLEFGTEEETQYF | TGTGCCAGCAGCTTAGAATTCGGGACAGAGGAGGAGACCCAGTACTTC
few | - | TRBJ1-1 | TRBV5-1 | CASSAQGIEETEAFF | TGCGCCAGCAGCGCGCAGGGTATTGAGGAAACTGAAGCTTTCTTT
few | - | TRBJ2-7 | TRBV7-9 | CASSLVNSGEVQYF | TGTGCCAGCAGCTTAGTGAATAGTGGGGAGGTGCAGTACTTC
- | TRBD1 | TRBJ2-3 | TRBV7-2 | CASSPTGTGVVDTQYF | TGTGCCAGCAGCCCCACCGGGACAGGGGTTGTAGATACGCAGTATTTT
- | - | TRBJ1-2 | TRBV11-2 | CAGTPSGRGYTF | TGTGCCGGCACCCCAAGTGGGAGGGGCTACACCTTC
- | - | TRBJ1-1 | TRBV13 | CASSPYSPSYAEAFF | TGTGCCAGCAGCCCCTACTCCCCTTCCTACGCTGAAGCTTTCTTT
few | - | TRBJ2-3 | TRBV20-1 | CSARDNWASTDTQYF | TGCAGTGCTAGAGATAACTGGGCCTCAACAGATACGCAGTATTTT
few | TRBD1 | TRBJ2-5 | TRBV2 | CASSLAQQGRYF | TGTGCCAGCAGTCTCGCGCAACAGGGGAGGTACTTC
- | - | TRBJ2-1 | TRBV21-1 | CASSFPGRGTYFEQFF | TGTGCCAGCAGCTTCCCGGGGCGGGGGACCTACTTTGAGCAGTTCTTC
few | - | TRBJ1-1 | TRBV29-1 | CSVLTGLNTEAFF | TGCAGCGTTCTGACGGGCCTGAACACTGAAGCTTTCTTT
few | - | TRBJ1-1 | TRBV2 | CATSSGPLGAAFF | TGTGCCACCTCCTCGGGACCCCTGGGAGCTGCTTTCTTT
- | - | TRBJ1-1 | TRBV5-5 | CASSFRDSLTEAFF | TGTGCCAGCAGCTTCCGAGACAGCCTCACTGAAGCTTTCTTT
- | TRBD1 | TRBJ2-3 | TRBV5-1 | CASSPGQGRDAQYF | TGCGCCAGCAGCCCGGGACAGGGGAGAGATGCGCAGTATTTT
- | - | TRBJ1-1 | TRBV5-1 | CASSSGKGIWDTEAFF | TGCGCCAGCAGCTCAGGGAAGGGGATCTGGGACACTGAAGCTTTCTTT
- | - | TRBJ2-1 | TRBV7-9 | CASSLGQHGPNEQFF | TGTGCCAGCAGCTTAGGGCAGCACGGCCCCAATGAGCAGTTCTTC
few | TRBD1 | TRBJ2-5 | TRBV7-2 | CASSARRTGWIETQYF | TGTGCCAGCAGCGCCCGACGGACAGGGTGGATAGAGACCCAGTACTTC
- | - | TRBJ2-6 | TRBV7-2 | CASSFSISSGANVLTF | TGTGCCAGCAGCTTTTCGATTTCCTCTGGGGCCAACGTCCTGACTTTC
- | - | TRBJ2-3 | TRBV4-3 | CASSQDVQTPQIQYF | TGCGCCAGCAGCCAAGACGTGCAGACGCCTCAAATACAGTATTTT
- | - | TRBJ1-1 | TRBV29-1 | CSVQISRDTEAFF | TGCAGCGTCCAAATTTCTCGGGACACTGAAGCTTTCTTT
few | TRBD2 | TRBJ2-7 | TRBV7-3 | CASSLIRTSGRYEQYF | TGTGCCAGCAGCTTAATCCGGACTAGCGGGAGGTACGAGCAGTACTTC
- | - | TRBJ2-1 | TRBV29-1 | CSGSISGEQFF | TGCAGCGGGTCAATATCCGGCGAGCAGTTCTTC
- | - | TRBJ2-5 | TRBV7-2 | CASSSELEQYF | TGTGCCAGCAGCTCGGAGTTGGAACAGTACTTC
few | - | TRBJ1-4 | TRBV4-1 | CASSQSVVKGKANEKLFF | TGCGCCAGCAGCCAATCCGTAGTGAAGGGCAAAGCTAATGAAAAACTGTTTTTT
- | - | TRBJ1-1 | TRBV5-1 | CASSYGEERAEAFF | TGCGCCAGCAGCTATGGGGAGGAAAGGGCTGAAGCTTTCTTT
- | - | TRBJ2-3 | TRBV12-3/TRBV12-4 | CASSFAGKSTDTQYF | TGTGCCAGCAGTTTTGCGGGGAAAAGCACAGATACGCAGTATTTT
- | - | TRBJ2-5 | TRBV27 | CASTLWSGSQETQYF | TGTGCCAGCACCTTGTGGTCGGGATCCCAAGAGACCCAGTACTTC
many | - | TRBJ2-7 | TRBV12-3/TRBV12-4 | CASSRISPYEQYF | TGTGCCAGCAGTCGGATCTCCCCCTACGAGCAGTACTTC